This paragraph covers one T cell receptor beta chain sequence. This clonotype was counted a few times. The target of this receptor is not known. Base qualities are not at hand, and no much larger clone is one base apart. The sample comes from a study of T cells in Graves' hyperthyroidism and ophthalmopathy (dated by TCRdb to about 2019). With respect to the entire study: Peripheral blood was sampled at the time of initial diagnosis, prior to any treatment. An independent validation cohort of under 20 hyperthyroidism patients and some 15 patients who later progressed to ophthalmopathy tested prospective prediction of ophthalmopathy. Thyroid tissue and blood T-cell repertoires from about six Graves' hyperthyroidism patients were also compared in the study. To identify TCR V-J signatures that set the groups apart, the researchers used a discovery cohort of 100 patients, made up of approximately 43 with Graves' ophthalmopathy and 57 with stable Graves' hyperthyroidism. The approximately 100 discovery patients were randomly split 7:3 into training and test sets. TCR Vbeta CDR3 sequencing of 135 peripheral blood samples (43 ophthalmopathy, over 70 hyperthyroidism and approximately 17 progressor patients) is reported in the paper. Once sampling was done, hyperthyroidism patients were given methimazole at a starting dose of 30 mg daily, whereas ophthalmopathy patients were given high-dose intravenous methylprednisolone.

Amplification of TCR beta CDR3 regions was carried out from RNA transcripts. A first-round RT-PCR of the TCR CDR3 used the HTBI primer set with the Qiagen OneStep RT-PCR kit. A second multiplex PCR round built the libraries, followed by size selection and purification. Sequencing of the libraries was done on an Illumina HiSeq2000 using paired-end 100 bp reads. Under the source paper's analysis protocol: SOAPnuke was used to process the raw data, removing reads that contained adapters or uncalled bases, had a mean Phred below 15, or lacked an exact match to the constant primer or identifier. High-quality paired reads were merged with COPE v1.2.5, and unique nucleotide sequences were defined as clonotypes. MiTCR v1.1 was used to align clonotypes to the IMGT TRBV, TRBD and TRBJ reference segments. Analysis was restricted to V-J combinations with a frequency above 0.0001, which covered 99% to 99.2% of repertoires. The TCS score was defined as the ratio of F50 (clonal expansion) to E x V (chaos), calculated using BLOSUM62-based TCRdist between CDR3 peptides within each V-J. Welch's t-statistics and random forest reduced 500 to 550 V-J features to roughly 13, which were used in a naive Bayes classifier (R e1071). TCRdb's own reprocessing of the public reads used fastp at Q25 and MiXCR and kept productive beta chains. Every entry covers one CDR3 protein and lists the most common genes and DNA from its rows. The V and J calls come from TCRdb's annotation, not from the publication. The sample data list roughly 380,000 distinct CDR3 sequences, and roughly 14% of these were observed just once. The top ten clones comprise more than 9.5% of the sample.

The CDR3 contains 14 residues, cysteine and phenylalanine counted. Only the CDR3 portion is preserved as DNA: 42 bases, with reading frame beginning at the first base. At the junction V is shortened by 3 bases and J by 2 bases, with 9 bases in between. Taken from the germline V gene (reference sequence), the CDR1 and CDR2 loops are SGHKS and YYEKEE. Overall results and qualifications from the work: Most expanded thyroid clonotypes (frequency above 0.001) were also detected in blood, a finding suggesting that blood repertoires may reflect thyroid immune responses. A 13 V-J signature model separated ophthalmopathy from stable hyperthyroidism, with just over 85% sensitivity and roughly 81% specificity in cross-validation and 80%/75% in testing. No statistical method was used to set the sample size in advance, and investigators knew the group allocation. In validation, progression to ophthalmopathy was predicted by the model with approximately 67% sensitivity and 72% to 80% specificity, a median of about 6.4 months before onset.

Graves' hyperthyroidism was defined as stable when no progression to ophthalmopathy occurred over 18 months of follow-up. Hyperthyroidism patients were newly diagnosed, had a disease duration of under 2 months, and were aged 18 to 65 years. Patients with uncontrolled infections, other autoimmune diseases, pregnancy or lactation were excluded. Diagnoses relied on clinical symptoms, serum thyroxine and TRAb, thyroid ultrasound and orbital computed tomography. Ficoll-Paque density gradient centrifugation was used to isolate PBMCs from 10 ml of fresh peripheral blood. Trizol reagent was used to extract total RNA, and RNA quality was then checked on an Agilent 2100 Bioanalyzer.

This sequence was found in a woman aged 60-75 years with Graves' hyperthyroidism. The sequencing sample was made of blood. The chain was built from TRBV5-5 and TRBJ1-5, with TRBD1 perhaps the D gene, on 5 matching bases. The CDR3 protein sequence reads: CASSWDGGNQPQHF. The DNA sequence reads TGTGCCAGCAGCTGGGACGGGGGCAATCAGCCCCAGCATTTT. When the CDR3 is completed using the reference TRBV5-5 and TRBJ1-5 genes on either side, the full variable domain is DAGVTQSPTHLIKTRGQQVTLRCSPISGHKSVSWYQQVLGQGPQFIFQYYEKEERGRGNFPDRFSARQFPNYSSELNVNALLLGDSALYLCASSWDGGNQPQHFGDGTRLSIL.